This T cell receptor beta chain was captured in a study of neurological immune-mediated disorders. The table lists this clonotype with many counts. Germline CDR1 and CDR2: MNHEY and SMNVEV (reference sequence). The CDR3 has 13 amino acids. Trimming took off 5 bases at V and 4 bases at J, with 12 bases between the two ends. TCRdb fed the 5' RACE reads into MiXCR, producing one record per CDR3 protein. Among 25,000 to 35,000 distinct CDR3 sequences listed, roughly 1.6% were seen once. The sequencing sample was made of PBMCs. This TCR came from a woman in her thirties with multiple sclerosis. The rearrangement joins TRBV27 to TRBJ2-7; D perhaps matches TRBD1 (5 bases). The CDR3 loop is CASSTRTGYEQYF. The CDR3, as DNA: TGTGCCAGCAGTACCCGAACAGGTTACGAGCAGTACTTC.